These 6 T cell receptor beta chains were sequenced from one sample in a study of OX40 agonist ivuxolimab in advanced cancers. Assay: immunoSEQ multiplex PCR; the TCRdb copy retains only in-frame clones and omits some. The sample lists tens of thousands of clones, roughly 88% seen once, with less than 4.5% in the top ten. The sample was CD4+ or CD8+ T cells sorted from blood, taken in a trial of the OX40 agonist ivuxolimab. The receptors were sampled from an adult with an advanced solid tumor such as melanoma, head and neck, liver or kidney cancer.

This chain links TRBV11-3 with TRBJ2-3, with 7 bases identical to TRBD2. The germline gives CDR1 SGHNT, CDR2 YENEEA. The CDR3 contains 15 residues. V shed 5 bases, J shed 3 bases, and the junction held 8 bases outside the gene matches. CDR3 DNA sequence: TGTGCCAGCAGCATGTGGGAGGGCGAAACAGATACGCAGTATTTT. As protein: CASSMWEGETDTQYF.

The chain is built from TRBV7-6 and TRBJ2-1; no clear D gene. The CDR3 extends over 12 amino acids. Germline CDR1 and CDR2: SGHVS and FNYEAQ. V was pared by 5 bases and J by 7 bases, with 9 bases between. The CDR3 sequence: CASSPGVNEQFF. CDR3 sequence (DNA): TGTGCCAGCAGCCCCGGAGTGAATGAGCAGTTCTTC.

The V gene is TRBV15, the J gene TRBJ2-7; the match to TRBD2 covers 7 bases. Per the germline V gene, CDR1 is LNHNV and CDR2 is YYDKDF (reference sequence). The CDR3 length is 14 residues. V lost 0 bases, J lost 3 bases, and 2 bases stayed unmatched. CDR3 sequence: CATSREGGSYEQYF. CDR3 nucleotide sequence: TGTGCCACCAGCAGAGAGGGAGGGAGCTACGAGCAGTACTTC.

This sequence joins TRBV10-3 and TRBJ1-2; D not certain. V lost 3 bases, J lost 5 bases, and 19 bases lay in between. Germline CDR1 is ENHRY and CDR2 is SYGVKD. This CDR3 has 16 amino acids. CDR3 region: CAISEGASLDVYGYTF. The CDR3 DNA is TGTGCCATCAGTGAAGGCGCCTCCCTGGACGTTTATGGCTACACCTTC.

This clone was picked up one time. The J gene is TRBJ2-1, the V gene TRBV14; D is tentatively TRBD1 or TRBD2 (5 bases each). Germline CDR1 reads SGHDN; CDR2 reads FVKESK. The CDR3 is made up of 13 amino acids. The V and J ends lost 5 bases and 3 bases respectively, with 8 bases between them. The CDR3 region has the DNA TGTGCCAGCAGCTCAGGGAGCTACAATGAGCAGTTCTTC. It is translated as CASSSGSYNEQFF. Looking up the rest from reference TRBV14 and TRBJ2-1 gives the full variable domain: EAGVTQFPSHSVIEKGQTVTLRCDPISGHDNLYWYRRVMGKEIKFLLHFVKESKQDESGMPNNRFLAERTGGTYSTLKVQPAELEDSGVYFCASSSGSYNEQFFGPGTRLTVL.

The gene calls are TRBV20-1 and TRBJ2-5; no definite D call. The V gene lost 5 bases and the J gene lost 2 bases, with 6 bases spanning the gap. Germline assignment: CDR1 DFQATT and CDR2 SNEGSKA (reference sequence). The CDR3 totals 11 residues. This chain's CDR3 is CSALNQETQYF. The CDR3 coding sequence is TGCAGTGCTTTGAATCAAGAGACCCAGTACTTC.